The rows below give T cell receptor beta chains drawn from one sample of a study of T cell repertoires in cytomegalovirus infection. Via MiXCR, TCRdb re-called the reads, giving one row per CDR3 protein. The data contain 200,000 to 300,000 distinct CDR3 sequences, roughly an eighth of them singletons. Sequencing was done on a sample of PBMCs. Receptors originate from a human donor in good health (CMV status not recorded). Some clones in this sample may be carry-over from other donors' samples. CDR3s include the opening cysteine and the closing phenylalanine or tryptophan. D genes are given only for firm matches. Clone size is shown for a subset of rows, as once, few, many or a class of expanded clone.

V,J,size,D,CDR3,DNA
TRBV5-1,TRBJ2-1,few,.,CASSLGLIDEQFF,TGCGCCAGCAGCCTAGGACTAATCGATGAGCAGTTCTTC
TRBV7-2,TRBJ2-7,many,TRBD2,CASSYLAGYEQYF,TGTGCCAGCAGCTACTTAGCGGGGTACGAGCAGTACTTC
TRBV29-1,TRBJ1-5,few,TRBD1,CSVGQGADQPQHF,TGCAGCGTTGGACAGGGGGCTGATCAGCCCCAGCATTTT
TRBV11-2,TRBJ2-5,many,.,CASGVGVAEETQYF,TGTGCCAGCGGGGTCGGGGTAGCGGAAGAGACCCAGTACTTC
TRBV7-2,TRBJ1-2,many,TRBD1,CASSLAGQDHGYTF,TGTGCCAGCAGCTTAGCGGGACAGGACCATGGCTACACCTTC
TRBV5-1,TRBJ2-7,many,TRBD1,CASSSGTGFSEQYF,TGCGCCAGCAGCTCCGGGACAGGGTTCTCCGAGCAGTACTTC
TRBV10-2,TRBJ1-6,many,.,CASRGAGIDNSPLHF,TGCGCCAGCCGGGGGGCGGGGATCGATAATTCACCCCTCCACTTT
TRBV7-2,TRBJ2-1,many,TRBD2,CASSSPGGGSYNEQFF,TGTGCCAGCAGCTCCCCCGGGGGGGGATCCTACAATGAGCAGTTCTTC
TRBV7-8,TRBJ2-7,many,TRBD1,CASSPRTGYEQYF,TGTGCCAGCAGCCCCCGGACAGGCTACGAGCAGTACTTC
TRBV7-2,TRBJ2-2,many,.,CASKIVAVNTGELFF,TGTGCCAGCAAAATAGTAGCTGTGAACACCGGGGAGCTGTTTTTT
TRBV12-3/TRBV12-4,TRBJ2-3,.,.,CASTKPTGPTDTQYF,TGTGCCAGCACCAAACCGACAGGACCCACAGATACGCAGTATTTT
TRBV11-2,TRBJ1-2,many,TRBD1,CASSIQGAKNYGYTF,TGTGCCAGCAGCATACAGGGGGCGAAGAACTATGGCTACACCTTC
TRBV7-6,TRBJ1-1,few,TRBD1,CASSLGRDSVNTEAFF,TGTGCCAGCAGCTTAGGGAGGGACAGCGTGAACACTGAAGCTTTCTTT
TRBV28,TRBJ1-2,.,.,CASSFSEYGYTF,TGTGCCAGCAGTTTTTCTGAATATGGCTACACCTTC
TRBV7-9,TRBJ2-5,.,TRBD1,CASSWGRGRGETQYF,TGTGCCAGCAGCTGGGGCAGGGGGCGCGGGGAGACCCAGTACTTC
TRBV27,TRBJ1-2,.,.,CASGLTSGPDTF,TGTGCCAGCGGTTTAACCTCGGGACCCGACACCTTC
TRBV11-2,TRBJ1-1,few,TRBD1,CASSSADRGTEAFF,TGTGCCAGCAGCTCTGCGGACAGGGGCACTGAAGCTTTCTTT
TRBV28,TRBJ2-1,.,TRBD1,CASSDQGATYNEQFF,TGTGCCAGCAGTGATCAGGGGGCCACCTACAATGAGCAGTTCTTC
TRBV29-1,TRBJ2-1,many,TRBD2,CSVDGTRGNEQFF,TGCAGCGTTGACGGGACTAGGGGTAATGAGCAGTTCTTC
TRBV18,TRBJ2-7,.,TRBD1,CASSPWGQPYEQYF,TGTGCCAGCTCACCCTGGGGACAGCCCTACGAGCAGTACTTC
TRBV20-1,TRBJ2-2,.,.,CSARQGSGTGELFF,TGCAGTGCTAGACAGGGATCAGGGACCGGGGAGCTGTTTTTT
TRBV11-3,TRBJ2-7,many,TRBD1,CASSPDRGTYEQYF,TGTGCCAGCAGCCCCGACAGGGGGACCTACGAGCAGTACTTC
TRBV7-2,TRBJ2-1,many,TRBD2,CASSLRGLAGVGSSYNEQFF,TGTGCCAGCAGCTTACGGGGACTAGCGGGAGTTGGGAGCTCCTACAATGAGCAGTTCTTC
TRBV7-8,TRBJ2-1,many,TRBD2,CASSSGTSVSRVNEQFF,TGTGCCAGCAGCTCCGGGACTAGCGTTTCTCGGGTCAATGAGCAGTTCTTC
TRBV6-2/TRBV6-3,TRBJ2-3,many,TRBD2,CASSSGLADSTDTQYF,TGTGCCAGCAGTTCCGGACTAGCGGACAGCACAGATACGCAGTATTTT
TRBV11-2,TRBJ1-4,few,.,CASSFLRGAEEKLFF,TGTGCCAGCAGCTTTCTCCGGGGGGCGGAAGAAAAACTGTTTTTT
TRBV11-2,TRBJ2-5,many,.,CASSLENKETQYF,TGTGCCAGCAGCTTAGAAAATAAAGAGACCCAGTACTTC
TRBV29-1,TRBJ1-1,.,TRBD1,CSAGQGDTEAFF,TGCAGCGCCGGACAGGGGGACACTGAAGCTTTCTTT
TRBV29-1,TRBJ2-1,few,TRBD2,CSVEDLPSGYNEQFF,TGCAGCGTTGAAGATCTTCCTAGCGGCTACAATGAGCAGTTCTTC
TRBV7-2,TRBJ2-7,many,TRBD2,CASSLGVLAGVDEQYF,TGTGCCAGCAGCTTAGGTGTACTAGCGGGAGTCGACGAGCAGTACTTC
TRBV7-6,TRBJ2-1,many,.,CASSPIVDRWEQFF,TGTGCCAGCAGCCCAATTGTCGACAGGTGGGAGCAGTTCTTC
TRBV20-1,TRBJ2-7,.,TRBD2,CSASPLAGGPSEQYF,TGCAGTGCTAGCCCTCTAGCGGGAGGGCCCAGCGAGCAGTACTTC
TRBV5-4,TRBJ1-1,.,TRBD1,CASSSPGQGAYTEAFF,TGTGCCAGCAGCTCCCCGGGACAGGGGGCGTATACTGAAGCTTTCTTT